A selection of T cell receptor beta chains follows, all from one sample in a study of T cell responses to AZD1222 COVID-19 vaccine. Using immunoSEQ multiplex PCR, the repertoire was profiled, and TCRdb retains in-frame clones only, with some absent. The sample yields 80,000 to 95,000 clones, over 75% seen once. Specimen: peripheral blood, collected 28 days after the second AZD1222 dose. The receptors come from an adult who received the AZD1222 COVID-19 vaccine. Each CDR3 is given with its conserved first and last residue.

CASSLMGQGQETQYF	TRBV7-2	TRBJ2-5
CASSSSQGAAGNTIYF	TRBV18	TRBJ1-3
CASSYGDRAWETQYF	TRBV6-6	TRBJ2-5
CSVVPPTGDQETQYF	TRBV29-1	TRBJ2-5
CAISGQGTSGNTIYF	TRBV10-3	TRBJ1-3
CASSVQGLPGYTF	TRBV27	TRBJ1-2
CASSSVGNYGYTF	TRBV28	TRBJ1-2
CASRRTQEQFF	TRBV28	TRBJ2-1
CASSQWEYNSPLHF	TRBV3-1/TRBV3-2	TRBJ1-6
CASSLEWNTEAFF	TRBV5-1	TRBJ1-1
CASSLDQGGNEKLFF	TRBV5-1	TRBJ1-4
CASRGGGGNTIYF	TRBV18	TRBJ1-3
CASSEEATSWTDTQYF	TRBV2	TRBJ2-3
CASSYSMGLASEKLFF	TRBV6-6	TRBJ1-4
CASSWTVIAEAFF	TRBV11-2	TRBJ1-1
CASSYRDREEAFF	TRBV6-5	TRBJ1-1
CASRNTYEQYF	TRBV19	TRBJ2-7
CAIREPSGTGATGTQYF	TRBV10-3	TRBJ2-3
CARNPVWGLEVNIQYF	TRBV5-3	TRBJ2-4
CASSLWRGGAGGYTF	TRBV28	TRBJ1-2
CASSYPGGDTQYF	TRBV6-5	TRBJ2-3
CASSVDSGDASTDTQYF	TRBV9	TRBJ2-3
CASSQKDQDTGELFF	TRBV4-2	TRBJ2-2
CATKEGGLQETQYF	TRBV5-1	TRBJ2-5
CASSKVAKESTEAFF	TRBV2	TRBJ1-1
CASSVSSWGAGELFF	TRBV9	TRBJ2-2